The entry that follows covers one T cell receptor (beta chain) sequence. Replicate PCRs run on sorted subsets employed approximately 0.2 ug DNA, approximately 30,000 T cell genomes. Here immunoSEQ multiplex PCR was the method, and the copy in TCRdb shows in-frame clones only, minus some. The sample has more than 900,000 clones, about 84% seen once. The sample comes from a study of shared clonotypes between healthy human individuals. Trimming pared 3 bases from V and 4 bases from J, leaving 13 bases between. The CDR3 sequence is 15 residues long. CDR1 and CDR2 from the germline V gene are LGHNT and FRNRAP.

This receptor was identified in a man aged 18 to 29 in good health. Some clones in this sample may be carry-over from other donors' samples. The sample was memory CD4+ T cells from PBMCs. The subset denotes: CD45RA-negative fraction. The rearrangement joins TRBV12-5 to TRBJ1-5, with D hard to call. CDR3 loop: CASGFRRTGNQPQHF. As DNA, the CDR3 is TGTGCTAGTGGTTTTCGCCGGACGGGGAATCAGCCCCAGCATTTT.